This TCR beta chain was found in a study of blood T cell repertoires in COVID-19. As for the study in general: Acute and convalescent COVID-19 specimens originated in the United States, Italy and Spain. The cDNA or gDNA used as material had been derived from T cells, B-cell-depleted T cells, or PBMCs.

Seattle participants joined during active infection and were tracked over time. CDR3 length: 14 residues. V dropped 9 bases and J dropped 4; count of bases not matched to a gene: 12. Germline V gene lookup returns CDR1 SGHRS and CDR2 YFSETQ. Original analysis: Estimates of nucleated cell counts were drawn from the amplification of reference gene primers. Clones were sequenced by immunoSEQ multiplex PCR, and TCRdb holds only the in-frame ones, with some missing. Clonal size and the V and J genes are those of that table, whereas D and trimming came from the DNA. The table records about 130,000 clones, around nine tenths of them present only once.

This sequence joins TRBV5-1 and TRBJ2-5; 7 bases are a match to TRBD1. Source material: peripheral blood. The receptor comes from a woman aged 70-85 years with COVID-19, enrolled during active disease. CDR3 coding DNA: TGCGCCACAAGCCGGGACAGTGGCGGAGAGACCCAGTACTTC. Encoded protein: CATSRDSGGETQYF.